This T cell receptor beta chain was sequenced for a study of T cell repertoires in cytomegalovirus infection (dated by TCRdb to the late 2010s). About the investigation overall: Alongside well-studied HLA-B-restricted epitopes, the peptide stimulations were aimed at recently identified HLA-C-restricted CMV epitopes, whose presentation resists viral immunomodulation. Donor HLA type was relevant to the analysis, as public TCR beta signatures indicated carriage of CMV infection together with the matching HLA type.

As concerns this clonotype: The clone's antigen remains unknown. Per-nucleotide qualities are absent, and no much larger clonotype sits a single base away.

Points the paper makes about the study in general: The ex vivo response was dominated by HLA-C-restricted CMV-specific TCR beta clonotypes, and the single most frequent clonotype in two of eight donors was supplied by these HLA-C-restricted clonotypes. Cumulative frequency of public TCR beta family members discriminated carriers of CMV infection plus the relevant HLA type in this cohort and an independent approximately 340-donor cohort.

The data were produced on an Illumina HiSeq 1500. TCRdb reworked the public reads: Q25 trimming with fastp, MiXCR clone assembly, productive beta chains retained. Each record represents a unique CDR3 protein, reported with the most common genes and DNA among its rows. The sample profile shows fewer than 130,000 distinct CDR3 sequences; around 45% of them were found once. Clones ranked in the top ten supply approximately 74% of the sample. Trimming accounts for 3 bases at V and 2 bases at J, while the number of junction bases matched to no gene is 2. Via the germline V gene, CDR1 is KGHSH and CDR2 LQKENI. From the cysteine through the phenylalanine, the CDR3 covers 14 amino acids. Only the CDR3 DNA stays, 42 bases, in frame from base 1. In light of the paper, this sample's treatment or condition label describes: in vitro stimulation with specific CMV peptide epitopes to enrich CMV-specific T cells.

This receptor chain uses TRBV18 and TRBJ2-7, with 9 junctional bases fitting TRBD2. The TCR originated in a human donor in good health (CMV status not recorded). Some clones in this sample may be carry-over from other donors' samples. The starting material was CD8+ T cells from cultured PBMCs, obtained from culture after CMV antigen stimulation. The DNA sequence follows: TGTGCCAGCTCACCGGCGGGGGGGGCCTACGAGCAGTACTTC. It specifies CASSPAGGAYEQYF.